Here is one TCR beta chain with its context. The antigen remains undetermined. Using a J-beta primer mix together with a sample-barcoded 5' primer, a second PCR was run for roughly 7 to 11 cycles. TCRdb fed the 5' RACE reads into MiXCR, producing one record per CDR3 protein. This table has 1.5 million to 2 million distinct CDR3 sequences, around half appearing once. This specimen belongs to a study of blood T cells in healthy people across ages. The study, taken as a whole, reports: With unsorted PBMCs, a conclusive comparison of naive versus antigen-experienced cells was not possible. Roughly linearly, TCR beta diversity per million T cells fell as age increased.

V lost 4 bases and J lost 5, with 12 bases in between. The germline V gene has CDR1 SEHNR and CDR2 FQNEAQ (reference sequence). CDR3 length: 13 amino acids. Source material: blood. The chain couples TRBV7-9 to TRBJ2-7; D tentatively reads TRBD1 or TRBD2 (5 bases each). The sequence was obtained from a woman in her forties in good health. The CDR3: CASSSRGVHEQYF. CDR3 in DNA: TGTGCCAGCAGCTCCCGAGGGGTCCACGAGCAGTACTTC.